What follows are 21 T cell receptor beta chains derived from one specimen sequenced in a study of blood T cell repertoires in COVID-19. Some clones are missing from TCRdb's copy, which holds only in-frame ones; the method was immunoSEQ multiplex PCR. The data contain roughly 59,000 clones, approximately 80% of them seen just once; the ten biggest clones take up 9.7%. Sample: peripheral blood. These receptors were obtained from a human donor in a cohort sampled during active COVID-19.

This chain uses TRBV20-1 with TRBJ1-5, with D maybe TRBD1 (5 bases). From germline, CDR1 is DFQATT and CDR2 SNEGSKA (reference sequence). The germline V and J ends were trimmed by 3 bases and 7 bases, with 7 bases remaining between them. The CDR3 spans 11 residues. This CDR3 is CSASWGQPQHF. The CDR3 nucleotides read TGCAGTGCTAGCTGGGGCCAGCCCCAGCATTTT.

The rearrangement joins TRBV19 to TRBJ2-3; D remains ambiguous. The germline gives CDR1 LNHDA, CDR2 SQIVND (reference sequence). V shed 4 bases and J shed 7 bases, with 6 bases lying between them. The CDR3 covers 11 residues. Written as DNA, the CDR3 is TGTGCCAGTAGTAACAGTTATACGCAGTATTTT. Its translation is CASSNSYTQYF.

The gene calls are TRBV19 and TRBJ1-5; D may be TRBD1 (5 bases). The length of the CDR3 is 16 residues. Germline V gene sequence: CDR1 LNHDA, CDR2 SQIVND (reference sequence). The germline V and J ends were trimmed by 4 bases and 1 base, with 14 bases remaining between them. As DNA, the CDR3 is TGTGCCAGTAGTAAATGGGGGGAGGGAAGCAATCAGCCCCAGCATTTT. This sequence encodes CASSKWGEGSNQPQHF.

The chain carries TRBV19 and TRBJ1-5; D might be TRBD1 (5 bases). Germline V gives CDR1 LNHDA, CDR2 SQIVND (reference sequence). This CDR3 is built from 19 residues. Trimming removed 3 bases from V and 0 bases from J, with 21 bases in between. The CDR3 spells CASSIVRAGGYLSNQPQHF. The CDR3 region has the DNA TGTGCCAGTAGTATCGTGAGGGCCGGGGGTTATCTTAGCAATCAGCCCCAGCATTTT.

The chain employs TRBV6-2 or TRBV6-3 and TRBJ2-5; D is undetermined. The CDR3 totals 11 residues. Per germline, CDR1 MNHEY and CDR2 SVGEGT. Between the trimmed V and J ends, which lost 5 bases and 2 bases, there was a span of 3 bases. CDR3 region: CASSQQETQYF. The CDR3, as DNA: TGTGCCAGCAGTCAACAAGAGACCCAGTACTTC.

The chain's CDR3 is CASSARDRVTDTQYF. CDR3 nucleotide sequence: TGTGCCAGCAGCGCACGGGACAGGGTCACAGATACGCAGTATTTT. The chain couples TRBV11-3 to TRBJ2-3; 9 bases line up with TRBD1. J lost 2 bases, V lost 5 bases, and 5 bases had no gene match. CDR1 SGHNT and CDR2 YENEEA come from the germline V gene. The CDR3 loop spans 15 amino acids.

V usage is TRBV30 and J usage is TRBJ2-3, with D unclear. The CDR3 has 14 residues. Trimming removed 3 bases from V and 3 bases from J, with 13 bases in between. Per the germline V gene, CDR1 is GTSNPN and CDR2 is SVGIG (reference sequence). The DNA for the CDR3 is TGTGCCTGGAGGGCCAAACCCATTACAGATACGCAGTATTTT. Its translation: CAWRAKPITDTQYF.

The J gene is TRBJ2-7, the V gene TRBV25-1; no clear D gene. Trimming cost V 5 bases and J 2 bases, with 10 bases left between them. This CDR3 is 13 amino acids long. Germline V CDR1 and CDR2: MGHDK, SYGVNS. In nucleotides, the CDR3 is TGTGCCAGCAGTTCCCCGCGGACCTACGAGCAGTACTTC. Its translation is CASSSPRTYEQYF.

The chain uses TRBV2 and TRBJ1-5; possibly TRBD1 for D (5 bases). Germline lookup yields CDR1 SNHLY and CDR2 FYNNEI. The CDR3 covers 15 residues. Trimming cost V 8 bases and J 4 bases, with 18 bases left between them. The CDR3 reads CASCPGRGTNQPQHF. The CDR3 DNA is TGTGCCAGCTGTCCGGGACGGGGGACTAATCAGCCCCAGCATTTT. The full variable domain, completed using reference TRBV2 and TRBJ1-5, is EPEVTQTPSHQVTQMGQEVILRCVPISNHLYFYWYRQILGQKVEFLVSFYNNEISEKSEIFDDQFSVERPDGSNFTLKIRSTKLEDSAMYFCASCPGRGTNQPQHFGDGTRLSIL.

This clone occurred a few times. The chain is built from TRBV13 and TRBJ1-3; TRBD1 is a possible D gene (5 bases). Trimming took off 5 bases at V and 1 base at J, with 9 bases between the two ends. The CDR3 consists of 14 residues. Germline V gene lookup returns CDR1 PRHDT and CDR2 FYEKMQ (reference sequence). Written as DNA, the CDR3 is TGTGCCAGCAGCGCCAGGGAATCTGGAAACACCATATATTTT. Amino acid sequence: CASSARESGNTIYF.

This clone ranks as medium-sized. The V call is TRBV27, the J call TRBJ2-2; a weak D match, TRBD2 (6 bases). V gave up 2 bases and J gave up 2 bases, with 9 bases separating them. Per germline, CDR1 MNHEY and CDR2 SMNVEV (reference sequence). The CDR3 contains 15 residues. This chain's CDR3 is CASSLGGYNTGELFF. The CDR3 DNA follows: TGTGCCAGCAGTTTAGGGGGGTATAACACCGGGGAGCTGTTTTTT.

The chain is built from TRBV15 and TRBJ2-2, with D perhaps TRBD2 (5 bases). Germline V lookup: CDR1 LNHNV, CDR2 YYDKDF (reference sequence). The CDR3 is 16 amino acids. V lost 1 base and J 7 bases, leaving 16 bases between the germline ends. CDR3 sequence (DNA): TGTGCCACCAGCAGAGTCGGGCGGGCGGGCGACGGGGAGCTGTTTTTT. This sequence encodes CATSRVGRAGDGELFF.

The chain links TRBV4-1 to TRBJ2-1; 7 bases are shared with TRBD2. CDR1 and CDR2 (germline): MGHRA, YSYEKL. Trimming at V came to 1 base and at J to 2 bases, leaving 8 bases not matched to a gene. The CDR3 has 17 amino acids. The CDR3 DNA sequence: TGCGCCAGCAGCCAAGCCTTCCCTAGCGGCCCCTACAATGAGCAGTTCTTC. Its protein is CASSQAFPSGPYNEQFF.

V usage is TRBV5-4 and J usage is TRBJ2-4; no reliable D call. Germline CDR1 and CDR2: SGHNT and YYREEE (reference sequence). This CDR3 spans 15 amino acids. Between the trimmed V and J ends, which lost 0 bases and 7 bases, there was a span of 14 bases. Here the CDR3 DNA reads TGTGCCAGCAGCTTGGACCGGGTTACCTCTAACATTCAGTACTTC. It translates to CASSLDRVTSNIQYF.

The genes are TRBV7-2 and TRBJ2-7; a weak D match, TRBD2 (6 bases). CDR1 and CDR2 from the germline V gene are SGHTA and FQGNSA. V lost 1 base and J 3 bases, leaving 10 bases between the germline ends. This CDR3 spans 14 amino acids. The CDR3 region has the DNA TGTGCCAGCAGCTTAGGAGCGGGTCACTACGAGCAGTACTTC. Protein sequence: CASSLGAGHYEQYF.

The chain has TRBV5-4 and TRBJ2-6; no clear D gene. The length of the CDR3 is 15 residues. V was pared by 3 bases and J by 0 bases, with 7 bases between. In germline, CDR1 is SGHNT, CDR2 YYREEE (reference sequence). The CDR3 DNA reads as TGTGCCAGCAGCTCGGTCCGCTCTGGGGCCAACGTCCTGACTTTC. The encoded protein is CASSSVRSGANVLTF.

The chain carries TRBV6-5 and TRBJ2-2, with TRBD2 matching over 7 bases. CDR3 length equals 15 residues. Germline V lookup: CDR1 MNHEY, CDR2 SVGAGI. J lost 2 bases, V lost 6 bases, and 6 bases had no gene match. The chain's CDR3 is CASRAGTSNTGELFF. CDR3 DNA: TGTGCCAGCAGAGCGGGGACTTCAAACACCGGGGAGCTGTTTTTT.

The chain couples TRBV15 to TRBJ1-3, with unresolved D. The V end lost 3 bases, the J end lost 0 bases, and 12 bases lay between the germline ends. Germline V gives CDR1 LNHNV, CDR2 YYDKDF (reference sequence). CDR3 length: 16 amino acids. This CDR3 reads CATSSEVSYSGNTIYF. CDR3 in DNA: TGTGCCACCAGCAGTGAGGTATCCTACTCTGGAAACACCATATATTTT.

J is TRBJ1-2 and V is TRBV29-1; a weak D match, TRBD1 (5 bases). CDR1 is SQVTM, CDR2 ANQGSEA, per germline. The CDR3 is 13 residues long. The ends were cut back, 5 bases at V and 3 bases at J, with 13 bases in the middle. DNA for the CDR3: TGCAGCGTTCGTTCAGGGAACGACTATGGCTACACCTTC. It is translated as CSVRSGNDYGYTF.

V and J are TRBV18 and TRBJ1-5, with a weak D call TRBD1 (5 bases). Trimming took 6 bases from V and 0 from J, leaving 15 bases between them. The CDR3 runs to 16 residues. Germline V gene sequence: CDR1 KGHSH, CDR2 LQKENI. CDR3 sequence (DNA): TGTGCCAGCTCCCCTGACAGCTACTATAGCAATCAGCCCCAGCATTTT. Its translation is CASSPDSYYSNQPQHF.

The chain is built from TRBV14 and TRBJ2-3, with a tentative D call TRBD1 (6 bases). The CDR3 covers 13 residues. Germline CDR1 and CDR2: SGHDN and FVKESK. With 3 bases removed from V and 10 bases from J, the gap between germline ends came to 14 bases. For the CDR3, the DNA is TGTGCCAGCAGCCATTCCTTGGCAGGGGCGCAGTATTTT. Protein product: CASSHSLAGAQYF.